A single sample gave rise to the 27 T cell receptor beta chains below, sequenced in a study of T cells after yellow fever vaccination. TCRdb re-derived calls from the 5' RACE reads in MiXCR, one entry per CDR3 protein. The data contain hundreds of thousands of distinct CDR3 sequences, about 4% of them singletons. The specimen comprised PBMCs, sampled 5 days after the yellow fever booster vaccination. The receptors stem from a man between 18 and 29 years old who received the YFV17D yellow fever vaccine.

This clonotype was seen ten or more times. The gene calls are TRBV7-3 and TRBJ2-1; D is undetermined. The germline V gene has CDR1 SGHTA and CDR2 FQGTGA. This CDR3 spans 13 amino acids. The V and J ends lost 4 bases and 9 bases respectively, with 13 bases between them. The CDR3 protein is CASSSTALGEQFF. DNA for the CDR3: TGTGCCAGCAGCTCGACCGCCCTTGGTGAGCAGTTCTTC.

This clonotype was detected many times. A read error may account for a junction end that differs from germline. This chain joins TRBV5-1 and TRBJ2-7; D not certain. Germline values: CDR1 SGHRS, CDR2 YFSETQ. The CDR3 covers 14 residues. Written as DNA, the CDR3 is TGCGCCAGCAGTTTGGGTAGATCCACCTACGAGCAGTACTTC. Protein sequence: CASSLGRSTYEQYF.

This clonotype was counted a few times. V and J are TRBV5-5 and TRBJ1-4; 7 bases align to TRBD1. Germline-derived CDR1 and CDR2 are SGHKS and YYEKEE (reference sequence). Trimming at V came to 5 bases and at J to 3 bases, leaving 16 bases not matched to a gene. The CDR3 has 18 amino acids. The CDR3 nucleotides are TGTGCCAGCAGGAGACAGGGAGGGACTAGGATGGCTAATGAAAAACTGTTTTTT. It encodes CASRRQGGTRMANEKLFF.

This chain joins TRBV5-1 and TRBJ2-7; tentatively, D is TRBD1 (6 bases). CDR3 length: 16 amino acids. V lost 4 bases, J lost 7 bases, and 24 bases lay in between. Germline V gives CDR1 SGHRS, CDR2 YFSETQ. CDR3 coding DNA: TGCGCCAGCAGCCCTCCCCTAACAGGGAGCGGACAGGAGCAGTACTTC. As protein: CASSPPLTGSGQEQYF. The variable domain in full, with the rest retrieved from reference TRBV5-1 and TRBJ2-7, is KAGVTQTPRYLIKTRGQQVTLSCSPISGHRSVSWYQQTPGQGLQFLFEYFSETQRNKGNFPGRFSGRQFSNSRSEMNVSTLELGDSALYLCASSPPLTGSGQEQYFGPGTRLTVT.

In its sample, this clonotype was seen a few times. CDR3 residues: CASSLSHAVGKDTQYF. CDR3 in DNA: TGTGCCAGCAGCTTGAGCCATGCGGTGGGGAAAGATACGCAGTATTTT. V usage is TRBV5-6 and J usage is TRBJ2-3; D is undetermined. Trimming shortened V by 1 base and J by 5 bases, and 17 bases separated the two germline ends. CDR1 and CDR2 (germline): SGHDT, YYEEEE. This CDR3 spans 16 amino acids.

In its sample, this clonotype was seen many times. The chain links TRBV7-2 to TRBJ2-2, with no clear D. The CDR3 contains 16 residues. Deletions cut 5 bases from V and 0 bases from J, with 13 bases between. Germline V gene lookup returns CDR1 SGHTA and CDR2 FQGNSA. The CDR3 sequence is CASSPTAVSNTGELFF. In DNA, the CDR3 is TGTGCCAGCAGCCCGACGGCAGTCTCGAACACCGGGGAGCTGTTTTTT.

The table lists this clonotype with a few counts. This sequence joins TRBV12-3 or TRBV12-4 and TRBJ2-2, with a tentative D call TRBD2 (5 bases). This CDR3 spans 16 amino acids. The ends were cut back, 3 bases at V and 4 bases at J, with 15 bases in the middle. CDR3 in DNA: TGTGCCAGCAGTTTCCGGGGATCGGGTAGCACCGGGGAGCTGTTTTTT. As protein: CASSFRGSGSTGELFF.

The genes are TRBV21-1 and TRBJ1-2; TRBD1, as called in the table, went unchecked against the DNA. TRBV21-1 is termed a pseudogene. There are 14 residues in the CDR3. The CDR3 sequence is CASSRRQLNYGYTF. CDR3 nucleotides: TGTGCCAGCAGCCGACGACAGTTAAACTATGGCTACACCTTC.

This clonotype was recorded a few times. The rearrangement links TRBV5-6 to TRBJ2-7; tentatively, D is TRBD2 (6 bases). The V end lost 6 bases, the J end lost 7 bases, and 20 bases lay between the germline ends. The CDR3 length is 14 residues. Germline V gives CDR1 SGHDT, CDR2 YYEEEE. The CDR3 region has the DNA TGTGCCAGCAACCTCGGGACTCCACCCTTGGAGCAGTACTTC. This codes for CASNLGTPPLEQYF.

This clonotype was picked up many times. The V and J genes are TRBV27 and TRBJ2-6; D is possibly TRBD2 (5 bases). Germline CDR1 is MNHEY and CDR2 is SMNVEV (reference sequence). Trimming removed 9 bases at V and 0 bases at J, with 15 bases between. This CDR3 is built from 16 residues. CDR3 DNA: TGTGCCAGGGTTCCCGGGGAAAGCTCTGGGGCCAACGTCCTGACTTTC. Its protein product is CARVPGESSGANVLTF.

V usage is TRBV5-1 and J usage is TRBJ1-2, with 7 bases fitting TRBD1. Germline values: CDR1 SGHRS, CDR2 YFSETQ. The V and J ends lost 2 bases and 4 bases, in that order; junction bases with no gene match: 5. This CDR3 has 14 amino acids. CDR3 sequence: CASSLDDRAYGYTF. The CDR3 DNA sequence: TGCGCCAGCAGCTTAGATGACAGGGCCTATGGCTACACCTTC.

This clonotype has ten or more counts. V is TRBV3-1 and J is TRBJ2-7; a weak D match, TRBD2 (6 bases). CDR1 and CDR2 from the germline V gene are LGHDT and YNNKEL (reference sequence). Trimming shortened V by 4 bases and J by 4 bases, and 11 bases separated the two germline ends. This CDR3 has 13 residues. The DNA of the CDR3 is TGTGCCAGCAGCCTTGGGGGGAGGTACGAGCAGTACTTC. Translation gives CASSLGGRYEQYF.

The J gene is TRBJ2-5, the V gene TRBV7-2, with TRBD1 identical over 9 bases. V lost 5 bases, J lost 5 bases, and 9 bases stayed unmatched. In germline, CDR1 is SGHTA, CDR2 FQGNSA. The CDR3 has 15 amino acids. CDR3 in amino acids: CASSPGQGNWETQYF. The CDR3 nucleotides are TGTGCCAGCAGCCCCGGACAGGGGAATTGGGAGACCCAGTACTTC.

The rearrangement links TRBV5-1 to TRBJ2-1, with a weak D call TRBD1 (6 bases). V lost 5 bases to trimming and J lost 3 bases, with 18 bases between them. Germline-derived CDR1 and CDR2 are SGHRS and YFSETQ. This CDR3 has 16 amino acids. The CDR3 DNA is TGCGCCAGCAGGCTCGGACCCAGGGGTGACTACAATGAGCAGTTCTTC. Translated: CASRLGPRGDYNEQFF.

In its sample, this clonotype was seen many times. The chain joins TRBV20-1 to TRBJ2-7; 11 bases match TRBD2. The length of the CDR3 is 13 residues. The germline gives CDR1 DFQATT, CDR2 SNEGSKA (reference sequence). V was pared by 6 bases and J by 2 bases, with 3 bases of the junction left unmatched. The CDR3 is CSARLAGTYEQYF. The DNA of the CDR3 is TGCAGTGCCAGACTAGCGGGGACCTACGAGCAGTACTTC.

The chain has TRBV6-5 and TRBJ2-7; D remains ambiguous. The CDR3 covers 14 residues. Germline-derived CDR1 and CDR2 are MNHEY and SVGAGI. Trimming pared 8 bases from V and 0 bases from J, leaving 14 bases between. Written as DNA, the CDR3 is TGTGCCAGCCCAGGACCGAGGAGCTCCTACGAGCAGTACTTC. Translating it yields CASPGPRSSYEQYF.

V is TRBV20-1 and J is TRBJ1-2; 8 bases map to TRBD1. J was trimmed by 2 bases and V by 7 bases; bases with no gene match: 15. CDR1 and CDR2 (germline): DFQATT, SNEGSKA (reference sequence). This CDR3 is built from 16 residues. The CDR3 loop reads CSVPLAGTGRNYGYTF. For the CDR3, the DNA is TGCAGTGTCCCATTAGCCGGGACAGGACGAAACTATGGCTACACCTTC.

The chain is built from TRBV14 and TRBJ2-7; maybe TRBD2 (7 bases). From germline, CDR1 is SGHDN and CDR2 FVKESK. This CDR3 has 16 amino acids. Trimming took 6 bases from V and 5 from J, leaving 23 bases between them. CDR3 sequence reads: CASREGGRGGTHEQYF. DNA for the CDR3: TGTGCCAGCAGGGAAGGGGGACGCGGGGGTACCCACGAGCAGTACTTC.

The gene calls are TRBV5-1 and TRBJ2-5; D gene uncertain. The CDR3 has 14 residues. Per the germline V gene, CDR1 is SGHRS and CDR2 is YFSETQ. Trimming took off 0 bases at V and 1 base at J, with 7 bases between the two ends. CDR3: CASSLALLQETQYF. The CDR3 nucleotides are TGCGCCAGCAGCTTGGCATTACTCCAAGAGACCCAGTACTTC.

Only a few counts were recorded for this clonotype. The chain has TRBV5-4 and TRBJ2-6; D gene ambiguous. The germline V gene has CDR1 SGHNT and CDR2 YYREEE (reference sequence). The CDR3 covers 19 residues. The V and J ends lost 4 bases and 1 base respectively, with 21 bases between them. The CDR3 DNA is TGTGCCAGCAGCCCAGGATCGGCCGGGTGGAATTCTGGGGCCAACGTCCTGACTTTC. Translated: CASSPGSAGWNSGANVLTF.

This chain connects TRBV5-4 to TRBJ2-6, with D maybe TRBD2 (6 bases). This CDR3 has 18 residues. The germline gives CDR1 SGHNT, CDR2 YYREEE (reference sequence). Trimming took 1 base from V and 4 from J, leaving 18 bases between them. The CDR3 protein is CASSLKWGDRTGANVLTF. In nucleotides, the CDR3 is TGTGCCAGCAGCTTGAAATGGGGGGACCGGACGGGGGCCAACGTCCTGACTTTC.

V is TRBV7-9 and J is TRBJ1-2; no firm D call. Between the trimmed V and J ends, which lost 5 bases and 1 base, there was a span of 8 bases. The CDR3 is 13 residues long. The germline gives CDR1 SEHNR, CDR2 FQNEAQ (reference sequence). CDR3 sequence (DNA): TGTGCCAGCAGCCCCAGGAATAACTATGGCTACACCTTC. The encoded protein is CASSPRNNYGYTF.

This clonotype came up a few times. The CDR3 nucleotides read TGTGCCAGCAACCCCCGTCGGAACACCGGGGAGCTGTTTTTT. Translated: CASNPRRNTGELFF. This chain joins TRBV12-3 or TRBV12-4 and TRBJ2-2; D is ambiguous. The CDR3 is made up of 14 amino acids. V shed 7 bases and J shed 1 base, with 10 bases lying between them.

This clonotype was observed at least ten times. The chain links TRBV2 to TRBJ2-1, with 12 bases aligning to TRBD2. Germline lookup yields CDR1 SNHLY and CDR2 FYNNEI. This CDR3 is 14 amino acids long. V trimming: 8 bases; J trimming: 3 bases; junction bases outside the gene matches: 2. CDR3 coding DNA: TGTGCCAGCCTACTAGCGGGGGGCTACAATGAGCAGTTCTTC. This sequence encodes CASLLAGGYNEQFF.

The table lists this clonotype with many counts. The chain's CDR3 is CASSTSRDSWFQQYF. The CDR3 DNA reads TGTGCCAGCAGCACCAGCCGGGACAGTTGGTTTCAGCAGTACTTC. V gene TRBV7-9 combines with J gene TRBJ2-7; 7 bases fit TRBD1. Germline V gene lookup returns CDR1 SEHNR and CDR2 FQNEAQ (reference sequence). J was trimmed by 8 bases and V by 5 bases; bases with no gene match: 15. The CDR3 spans 15 residues. The full variable domain, in which reference TRBV7-9 and TRBJ2-7 provide the parts outside the CDR3, is DTGVSQNPRHKITKRGQNVTFRCDPISEHNRLYWYRQTLGQGPEFLTYFQNEAQLEKSRLLSDRFSAERPKGSFSTLEIQRTEQGDSAMYLCASSTSRDSWFQQYFGPGTRLTVT.

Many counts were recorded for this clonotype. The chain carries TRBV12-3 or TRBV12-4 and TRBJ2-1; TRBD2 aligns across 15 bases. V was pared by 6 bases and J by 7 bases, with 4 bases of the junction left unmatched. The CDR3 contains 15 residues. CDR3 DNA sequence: TGTGCCAGCAGCCAGGGACTAGCGGGAGGAAATGAGCAGTTCTTC. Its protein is CASSQGLAGGNEQFF.

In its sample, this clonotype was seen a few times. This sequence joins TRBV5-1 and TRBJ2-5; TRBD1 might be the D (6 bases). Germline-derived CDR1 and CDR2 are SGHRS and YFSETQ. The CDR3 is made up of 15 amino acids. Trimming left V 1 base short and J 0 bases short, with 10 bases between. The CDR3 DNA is TGCGCCAGCAGCTTGAGGGGGTCCTACCAAGAGACCCAGTACTTC. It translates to CASSLRGSYQETQYF.